The 32 T cell receptor beta chains reported below all come from one sample, sequenced in a study of identical twins (dated by TCRdb to the mid-2010s). Receptor amplification or capture employed 5' RACE. The sample was run on an Illumina HiSeq 2000. TCRdb reprocessed the public reads (quality trimming at Q25 with fastp, clone calling with MiXCR) and kept in-frame beta chains. Rows matching on CDR3 protein sequence are summarized as one entry with the most common DNA and genes. The sample table shows more than 350,000 distinct CDR3 sequences, and approximately 10% are seen once. The ten largest clones take up 8% to 10% of the sample. Sequencing was carried out using naive T cells sorted from blood. Explained via the paper, the cell subset or site label denotes: cells isolated with a human naive T-cell isolation kit. The receptors shown here come from a woman aged 45-59 years in good health.

This clonotype was seen many times. The CDR3: CASRGQGTEAFF. CDR3 DNA: TGTGCCAGCAGGGGACAGGGGACTGAAGCTTTCTTT. This chain connects TRBV12-3 or TRBV12-4 to TRBJ1-1; 10 nucleotides agree with TRBD1. This CDR3 is 12 amino acids long. The ends lost 6 bases at V and 5 bases at J; junction bases unmatched: 0.

This clonotype appeared many times. The V call is TRBV20-1, the J call TRBJ2-5; TRBD2 agrees at 8 bases. V lost 2 bases and J lost 2; bases outside the gene matches: 10. CDR1 and CDR2 from the germline V gene are DFQATT and SNEGSKA (reference sequence). The CDR3 consists of 16 residues. The CDR3 coding sequence is TGCAGTGCTAGATTAGTTTCTAGCGGGCCTCAAGAGACCCAGTACTTC. As protein: CSARLVSSGPQETQYF.

This clonotype was seen more than once but under ten times. The chain joins TRBV12-3 or TRBV12-4 to TRBJ1-2, with D possibly matching TRBD1 (6 bases). Deletions cut 7 bases from V and 4 bases from J, with 16 bases between. CDR3 length: 14 residues. Written as DNA, the CDR3 is TGTGCCAGCACCGAGACAGGAAGCTTCTATGGCTACACCTTC. This translates into CASTETGSFYGYTF.

This clonotype occurred many times. The CDR3 DNA sequence: TGTGCCAGCAGCCAAGTCTGGCAGGGTAACACTGAAGCTTTCTTT. As protein: CASSQVWQGNTEAFF. The rearrangement uses TRBV3-1 and TRBJ1-1, with D perhaps TRBD1 (5 bases). The CDR3 sequence is 15 residues long. The ends were cut back, 1 base at V and 2 bases at J, with 11 bases in the middle. Germline V lookup: CDR1 LGHDT, CDR2 YNNKEL (reference sequence).

This chain uses TRBV11-2 with TRBJ2-5; D uncertain. Germline V gives CDR1 SGHAT, CDR2 FQNNGV. The CDR3 loop spans 13 amino acids. Trimming left V 4 bases short and J 5 bases short, with 11 bases between. The CDR3 protein is CASSSYAGETQYF. CDR3 nucleotide sequence: TGTGCCAGCAGCTCCTACGCCGGTGAGACCCAGTACTTC.

The CDR3 bases are TGCAGTGCTAGTGAGCGGCCGGGGACGGCCGAAGCTTTCTTT. Translated: CSASERPGTAEAFF. The V and J genes are TRBV20-1 and TRBJ1-1; possibly TRBD1 for D (5 bases). From germline, CDR1 is DFQATT and CDR2 SNEGSKA (reference sequence). This CDR3 is built from 14 residues. Trimming removed 3 bases at V and 8 bases at J, with 19 bases between.

The rearrangement joins TRBV7-9 to TRBJ1-6; TRBD1 matches at 7 bases. Germline V gene data show CDR1 as SEHNR and CDR2 as FQNEAQ (reference sequence). The CDR3 totals 16 residues. Losses at the gene ends were 4 bases for V and 7 bases for J; bases not matched to a gene: 10. CDR3 in amino acids: CASSSRQGTINSPLHF. In nucleotides, the CDR3 is TGTGCCAGCAGCTCCCGACAGGGAACTATAAATTCACCCCTCCACTTT. The variable domain in full, completed from reference TRBV7-9 and TRBJ1-6, reads DTGVSQNPRHKITKRGQNVTFRCDPISEHNRLYWYRQTLGQGPEFLTYFQNEAQLEKSRLLSDRFSAERPKGSFSTLEIQRTEQGDSAMYLCASSSRQGTINSPLHFGNGTRLTVT.

This clonotype was counted ten times or more. The genes are TRBV24-1 and TRBJ2-1; TRBD2 agrees at 7 bases. The CDR3 consists of 12 residues. The V gene end was trimmed by 10 bases and the J gene end by 4 bases; junction bases not matched to a gene: 3. Germline-derived CDR1 and CDR2 are KGHDR and SFDVKD. The CDR3, as DNA: TGTGCCACGGGGGGGGAGTACAATGAGCAGTTCTTC. It specifies CATGGEYNEQFF.

This clonotype was counted at least ten times. V and J are TRBV5-1 and TRBJ2-3; maybe TRBD1 (8 bases). Per germline, CDR1 SGHRS and CDR2 YFSETQ. CDR3 length equals 16 residues. V was clipped by 4 bases and J by 4 bases, with 19 bases between them. CDR3 nucleotide sequence: TGCGCCAGCAGCACCACTACAGGGGGGGGATCAGATACGCAGTATTTT. Translating it yields CASSTTTGGGSDTQYF.

This clonotype was observed many times. This may come from a read error, since a much larger clone is one base off. This chain uses TRBV19 with TRBJ1-2; the D is unclear. The germline V gene has CDR1 LNHDA and CDR2 SQIVND (reference sequence). This CDR3 has 13 residues. As DNA, the CDR3 is TGTGCCAGTAGTATAGACAGCTTCTATGGCTACCCCTTC. Its protein is CASSIDSFYGYPF.

This clonotype was seen a few times. This chain links TRBV12-3 or TRBV12-4 with TRBJ2-5; TRBD1 aligns across 10 bases. V shed 6 bases and J 1 base; nucleotides not matched to a gene: 5. CDR3 size: 15 residues. The CDR3 DNA reads TGTGCCAGCAGGAGGGACAGGGGCACCCAAGAGACCCAGTACTTC. This encodes CASRRDRGTQETQYF.

The chain joins TRBV19 to TRBJ1-5, with D possibly matching TRBD1 (6 bases). Germline CDR1 reads LNHDA; CDR2 reads SQIVND (reference sequence). The CDR3 extends over 17 amino acids. Trimming shortened V by 5 bases and J by 2 bases, and 19 bases separated the two germline ends. The CDR3 spells CASSLRRGPVGNQPQHF. The CDR3 region has the DNA TGTGCCAGTAGTCTACGTCGGGGGCCGGTGGGCAATCAGCCCCAGCATTTT.

The CDR3 DNA follows: TGCAGTGCTGCAGATCTTCGGGACAATAGGGAGACCCAGTACTTC. It encodes CSAADLRDNRETQYF. V and J are TRBV20-1 and TRBJ2-5; weak D call: TRBD1 (6 bases). Germline CDR1 reads DFQATT; CDR2 reads SNEGSKA (reference sequence). V lost 5 bases, J lost 5 bases, and 21 bases lay in between. This CDR3 spans 15 amino acids.

This clonotype showed up just a few times. The chain links TRBV6-5 to TRBJ2-2, with D possibly being TRBD2 (6 bases). CDR3 length equals 16 residues. From germline, CDR1 is MNHEY and CDR2 SVGAGI. Trimming took 8 bases from V and 1 from J, leaving 17 bases between them. CDR3 residues: CASVGIGRGNTGELFF. The CDR3, as DNA: TGTGCCAGCGTCGGGATCGGGAGAGGGAACACCGGGGAGCTGTTTTTT.

Ten or more counts support this clonotype. The CDR3 DNA is TGTGCCAGCAATGAGGACAACAATGAGCAGTTCTTC. Translation: CASNEDNNEQFF. The chain recombines TRBV12-3 or TRBV12-4 with TRBJ2-1; D possibly corresponds to TRBD1 (5 bases). CDR3 size: 12 residues. Trimming removed 7 bases from V and 5 bases from J, with 9 bases in between.

The chain has TRBV12-3 or TRBV12-4 and TRBJ2-5; perhaps TRBD2 as D (5 bases). This CDR3 is 16 amino acids long. Trimming removed 0 bases at V and 5 bases at J, with 16 bases between. The CDR3 DNA is TGTGCCAGCAGTTTAGCGGGTGATTGGGAGAGGGAGACCCAGTACTTC. Translated, it gives CASSLAGDWERETQYF.

The chain has TRBV28 and TRBJ1-4; tentative D call: TRBD1 (5 bases). The germline V and J ends were trimmed by 5 bases and 8 bases, with 18 bases remaining between them. The germline gives CDR1 MDHEN, CDR2 SYDVKM. The CDR3 sequence is 15 residues long. Here the CDR3 reads CASSRQTAGIEKLFF. CDR3 nucleotide sequence: TGTGCCAGCAGTCGACAGACTGCCGGGATAGAAAAACTGTTTTTT.

This clonotype was found a few times. V is TRBV3-1 and J is TRBJ1-1; weak D call: TRBD1 (5 bases). The V end lost 0 bases, the J end lost 3 bases, and 8 bases lay between the germline ends. The CDR3 is made up of 14 amino acids. The germline gives CDR1 LGHDT, CDR2 YNNKEL (reference sequence). CDR3 sequence: CASSQDQGYTEAFF. DNA for the CDR3: TGTGCCAGCAGCCAAGATCAGGGCTACACTGAAGCTTTCTTT.

The chain combines TRBV5-1 with TRBJ2-1, with 7 positions matching TRBD1. Losses at the gene ends were 1 base for V and 2 bases for J; bases not matched to a gene: 15. CDR1 SGHRS and CDR2 YFSETQ come from the germline V gene. The CDR3 has 19 amino acids. CDR3 DNA: TGCGCCAGCAGCTTGTCGAGCGGCGGTGGGCAGGGGGCCTACAATGAGCAGTTCTTC. This encodes CASSLSSGGGQGAYNEQFF. The whole variable domain, filled in from reference TRBV5-1 and TRBJ2-1, reads KAGVTQTPRYLIKTRGQQVTLSCSPISGHRSVSWYQQTPGQGLQFLFEYFSETQRNKGNFPGRFSGRQFSNSRSEMNVSTLELGDSALYLCASSLSSGGGQGAYNEQFFGPGTRLTVL.

This clonotype was counted between two and nine times. The chain is built from TRBV29-1 and TRBJ1-1, with TRBD1 matching over 8 bases. With V trimmed by 7 bases and J by 3 bases, 7 bases remained unmatched. The length of the CDR3 is 13 residues. Germline V CDR1 and CDR2: SQVTM, ANQGSEA. CDR3 protein: CSARTGWDTEAFF. In DNA form, the CDR3 reads TGCAGCGCACGGACAGGGTGGGACACTGAAGCTTTCTTT.

This clonotype was found many times. The chain recombines TRBV24-1 with TRBJ2-6; D may be TRBD1 (6 bases). The V end was cut by 3 bases, the J end by 4 bases, with 12 bases between. Germline V gene data show CDR1 as KGHDR and CDR2 as SFDVKD. This CDR3 has 16 amino acids. As DNA, the CDR3 is TGTGCCACCAGTGATACACAGGGCGCGGGGGCCAACGTCCTGACTTTC. Its protein is CATSDTQGAGANVLTF.

This clonotype was picked up a small number of times. This rearrangement joins TRBV7-9 to TRBJ2-5, with D possibly being TRBD1 or TRBD2 (5 bases each). Trimming removed 2 bases at V and 5 bases at J, with 15 bases between. From germline, CDR1 is SEHNR and CDR2 FQNEAQ (reference sequence). The CDR3 is 15 amino acids. DNA of the CDR3: TGTGCCAGCAGCTTAAGGCTAGGGGAGCTGGAGACCCAGTACTTC. Its translation: CASSLRLGELETQYF.

This clonotype was counted ten times or more. The junction does not match germline at one end; this may be a read error. Here the CDR3 reads CASSSNSNNEQFF. The CDR3 nucleotides read TGTGCCAGCAGTAGTAACTCCAACAATGAGCAGTTCTTC. The chain is built from TRBV11-2 and TRBJ2-1; D is unresolved. The CDR3 covers 13 residues. CDR1 and CDR2 (germline): SGHAT, FQNNGV.

The chain joins TRBV27 to TRBJ2-1; maybe TRBD2 (6 bases). Germline V gene lookup returns CDR1 MNHEY and CDR2 SMNVEV (reference sequence). The germline V and J ends were trimmed by 3 bases and 8 bases, with 8 bases remaining between them. The CDR3 contains 12 residues. CDR3: CASSFREDEQFF. In DNA, the CDR3 is TGTGCCAGCAGTTTTAGGGAGGATGAGCAGTTCTTC.

This chain joins TRBV27 and TRBJ1-4; possible D gene TRBD1, 6 bases. Germline assignment: CDR1 MNHEY and CDR2 SMNVEV (reference sequence). The CDR3 loop spans 15 amino acids. The V gene lost 0 bases and the J gene lost 8 bases, with 13 bases spanning the gap. CDR3 loop: CASSLSFGQSEKLFF. The DNA of the CDR3 is TGTGCCAGCAGTTTATCGTTTGGACAGTCAGAAAAACTGTTTTTT.

The V gene is TRBV7-8, the J gene TRBJ2-2; D may correspond to TRBD1 or TRBD2 (5 bases each). V lost 3 bases and J lost 5, with 19 bases in between. This CDR3 region has 17 residues. CDR1 is SGHVS, CDR2 FQNEAQ, per germline. The CDR3 sequence: CASSLWGSGPGTGELFF. CDR3 nucleotides: TGTGCCAGCAGCTTGTGGGGATCGGGGCCGGGTACCGGGGAGCTGTTTTTT.

This clonotype was recorded many times. The chain has TRBV14 and TRBJ2-7; D is uncertain. Germline V gene lookup returns CDR1 SGHDN and CDR2 FVKESK. V gave up 0 bases and J gave up 5 bases, with 17 bases separating them. The CDR3 loop spans 16 amino acids. In DNA, the CDR3 is TGTGCCAGCAGCCAAGATTTCTCTAGACGCTCACACGAGCAGTACGTC. This sequence encodes CASSQDFSRRSHEQYV.

Only a few counts were recorded for this clonotype. V usage is TRBV6-1 and J usage is TRBJ2-1; D is undetermined. Germline values: CDR1 MNHNS, CDR2 SASEGT. The CDR3 has 17 residues. The V end was cut by 0 bases, the J end by 4 bases, with 16 bases between. As DNA, the CDR3 is TGTGCCAGCAGTGAAGCGCGGTACCGTATGGGTTACAATGAGCAGTTCTTC. It yields the protein CASSEARYRMGYNEQFF.

This clonotype was detected ten times or more. Here the CDR3 DNA reads TGCGCCAGCAGCTTACAATACAATGAGCAGTTCTTC. This codes for CASSLQYNEQFF. The gene calls are TRBV5-1 and TRBJ2-1; D is uncertain. V gave up 2 bases and J gave up 4 bases, with 4 bases separating them. The CDR3 sequence is 12 residues long. Germline-derived CDR1 and CDR2 are SGHRS and YFSETQ.

This clonotype was detected many times. The gene calls are TRBV29-1 and TRBJ2-2; D gene uncertain. Germline V gives CDR1 SQVTM, CDR2 ANQGSEA. This CDR3 has 13 amino acids. Trimming shortened V by 4 bases and J by 1 base, and 7 bases separated the two germline ends. CDR3 protein: CSVVKRNTGELFF. CDR3 in DNA: TGCAGCGTTGTAAAGCGGAACACCGGGGAGCTGTTTTTT.

This clonotype appeared many times. The genes are TRBV4-1 and TRBJ2-4, with 12 bases identical to TRBD1. Germline V gene sequence: CDR1 MGHRA, CDR2 YSYEKL. J gave up 7 bases and V 2 bases, and 6 bases lay outside the gene matches. The CDR3 sequence is 16 residues long. The CDR3 DNA follows: TGCGCCAGCAGCCAACTGGGACAGGGGGCGAGGAACATTCAGTACTTC. This gives the protein CASSQLGQGARNIQYF.

This clonotype has ten or more counts. The genes are TRBV12-3 or TRBV12-4 and TRBJ1-3; D may be TRBD1 (5 bases). V was trimmed by 3 bases and J by 0 bases, leaving 15 bases between them. The CDR3 is made up of 17 amino acids. The CDR3 sequence is CASSLGRVVSSGNTIYF. CDR3 nucleotide sequence: TGTGCCAGCAGTTTGGGCAGGGTCGTGAGCTCTGGAAACACCATATATTTT.